The source of this T cell receptor beta chain is a study of blood T cell repertoires in COVID-19. As originally analysed: Reference gene primer amplification gave nucleated cell count estimates. Assay: immunoSEQ multiplex PCR; the TCRdb copy retains only in-frame clones and omits some. V, J and clone size are taken as reported in that table, and D and trimming were inferred from the DNA itself. Of fewer than 250,000 clones in the sample, 85% were seen once. Sequencing used peripheral blood. The source of this sequence is a man aged 35 to 55 with acute or convalescent COVID-19.

CDR3 nucleotide sequence: TGTGCCAGCAGTCCCGGGGACAGGACCTACGAGCAGTACTTC. Translated: CASSPGDRTYEQYF. V is TRBV28 and J is TRBJ2-7; the match to TRBD1 covers 8 bases. The V segment lost 5 bases and the J segment 2 bases; nucleotides outside the gene matches: 5. CDR1 and CDR2 from the germline V gene are MDHEN and SYDVKM. CDR3 length equals 14 residues.